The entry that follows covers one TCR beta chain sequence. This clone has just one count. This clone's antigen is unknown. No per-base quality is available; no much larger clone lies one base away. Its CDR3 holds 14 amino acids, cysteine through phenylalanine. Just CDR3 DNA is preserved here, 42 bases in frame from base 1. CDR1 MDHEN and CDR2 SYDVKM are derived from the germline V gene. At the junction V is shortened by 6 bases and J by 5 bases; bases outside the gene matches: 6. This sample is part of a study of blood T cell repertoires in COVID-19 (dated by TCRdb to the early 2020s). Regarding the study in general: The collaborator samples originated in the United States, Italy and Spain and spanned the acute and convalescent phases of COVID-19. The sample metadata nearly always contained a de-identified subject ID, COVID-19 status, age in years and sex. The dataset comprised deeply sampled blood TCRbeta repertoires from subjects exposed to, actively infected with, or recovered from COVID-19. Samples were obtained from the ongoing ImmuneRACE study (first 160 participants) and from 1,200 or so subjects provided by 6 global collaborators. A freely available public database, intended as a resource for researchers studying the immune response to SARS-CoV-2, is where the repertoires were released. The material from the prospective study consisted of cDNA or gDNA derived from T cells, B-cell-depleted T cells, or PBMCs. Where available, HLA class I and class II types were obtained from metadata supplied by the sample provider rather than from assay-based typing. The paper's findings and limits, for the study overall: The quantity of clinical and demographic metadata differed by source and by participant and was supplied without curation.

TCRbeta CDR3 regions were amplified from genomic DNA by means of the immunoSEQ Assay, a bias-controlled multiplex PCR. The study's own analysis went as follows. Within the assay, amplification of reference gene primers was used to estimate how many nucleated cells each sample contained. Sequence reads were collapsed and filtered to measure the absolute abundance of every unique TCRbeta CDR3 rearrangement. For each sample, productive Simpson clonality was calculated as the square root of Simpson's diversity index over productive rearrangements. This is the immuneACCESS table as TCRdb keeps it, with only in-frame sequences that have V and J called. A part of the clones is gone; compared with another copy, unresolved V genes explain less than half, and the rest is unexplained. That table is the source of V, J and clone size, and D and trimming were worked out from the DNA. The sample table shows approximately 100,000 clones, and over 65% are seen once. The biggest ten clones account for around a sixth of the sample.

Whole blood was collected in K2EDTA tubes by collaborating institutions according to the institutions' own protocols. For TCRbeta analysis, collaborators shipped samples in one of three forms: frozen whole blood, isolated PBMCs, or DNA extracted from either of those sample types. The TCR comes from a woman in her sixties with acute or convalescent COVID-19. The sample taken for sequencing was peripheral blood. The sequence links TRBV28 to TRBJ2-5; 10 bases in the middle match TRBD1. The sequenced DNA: TGTGCCAGCAGGACAGGGGGCGAAGCGGAGACCCAGTACTTC. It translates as CASRTGGEAETQYF.